The clone carrying this T cell receptor (beta chain) was observed at least ten times. This specimen belongs to a study of neurological immune-mediated disorders. TCRdb re-called the 5' RACE reads through MiXCR, storing one row per CDR3 protein. Counted here are roughly 61,000 distinct CDR3 sequences, around 11% occurring once; the ten biggest clones make up 6.6%. Time point denoted: longitudinal time-point 1 (baseline). Per the germline V gene, CDR1 is SEHNR and CDR2 is FQNEAQ (reference sequence). The CDR3 runs to 15 residues. Trimming cost V 6 bases and J 1 base, with 12 bases left between them. What was sequenced was PBMCs. This TCR came from a male donor with HTLV-1-associated myelopathy (HAM/TSP). The rearrangement uses TRBV7-9 and TRBJ2-2; D not certain. The CDR3 loop is CASSPRTRNTGELFF. Written as DNA, the CDR3 is TGTGCCAGCAGTCCGAGGACGAGGAACACCGGGGAGCTGTTTTTT.